What follows are 20 T cell receptor beta chains derived from one specimen sequenced in a study of chemoradiotherapy in HPV16-positive cancers. TCRdb's copy holds only in-frame clones and misses some; the assay was immunoSEQ multiplex PCR. This sample has about 24,000 clones; roughly 94% occur once, and the top ten carry approximately 2.7%. The specimen was collected from a patient who underwent chemoradiotherapy. These TCRs come from a human donor with HPV-associated anogenital cancer.

The chain uses TRBV19 and TRBJ1-1; D perhaps matches TRBD1 (5 bases). Germline V gene sequence: CDR1 LNHDA, CDR2 SQIVND (reference sequence). This CDR3 comprises 12 residues. The ends were cut back, 8 bases at V and 14 bases at J, with 21 bases in the middle. CDR3 DNA sequence: TGTGCCAGTGGGGGAGGCCGTCCGGGCTTATTCTTT. Residues: CASGGGRPGLFF.

The gene calls are TRBV10-2 and TRBJ2-3; 14 bases are a match to TRBD2. CDR1 is WSHSY, CDR2 SAAADI, per germline. The CDR3 runs to 16 residues. J lost 5 bases, V lost 5 bases, and 6 bases had no gene match. CDR3 coding DNA: TGCGCCAGCAGTCCGGGACTAGCGGGAGCAATAGATACGCAGTATTTT. This sequence encodes CASSPGLAGAIDTQYF.

This chain connects TRBV2 to TRBJ2-1; TRBD1 agrees at 7 bases. J gave up 7 bases and V 4 bases, and 10 bases lay outside the gene matches. The CDR3 runs to 15 residues. Germline loops: CDR1 SNHLY, CDR2 FYNNEI. The CDR3 is CASSVPGQTGNEQFF. DNA of the CDR3: TGTGCCAGCAGTGTACCGGGACAGACAGGGAATGAGCAGTTCTTC.

This sequence joins TRBV5-1 and TRBJ2-2, with D perhaps TRBD1 (6 bases). The germline V gene encodes CDR1 SGHRS and CDR2 YFSETQ. The CDR3 length is 14 residues. Deletions cut 4 bases from V and 2 bases from J, with 9 bases between. CDR3 nucleotide sequence: TGCGCCAGCAGCCAGGGACACAACACCGGGGAGCTGTTTTTT. Residues: CASSQGHNTGELFF.

This clone appeared once. The chain employs TRBV15 and TRBJ2-7; TRBD2 matches 10 bases. V lost 0 bases, J lost 3 bases, and 2 bases stayed unmatched. This CDR3 region has 15 residues. Germline-derived CDR1 and CDR2 are LNHNV and YYDKDF (reference sequence). The DNA of the CDR3 is TGTGCCACCAGCAGAGATCCTAGCGGGGGCTACGAGCAGTACTTC. Protein: CATSRDPSGGYEQYF.

The CDR3 nucleotides are TGTGCCAGCAGTAAAACAGGGGTCAATCAGCCCCAGCATTTT. This sequence encodes CASSKTGVNQPQHF. The chain joins TRBV6-5 to TRBJ1-5, with TRBD1 identical over 7 bases. This CDR3 comprises 14 residues. The J segment lost 3 bases and the V segment lost 5 bases, leaving 4 bases of the junction unmatched. CDR1 is MNHEY, CDR2 SVGAGI, per germline.

This chain joins TRBV10-2 and TRBJ1-5; D might be TRBD1 (6 bases). The CDR3 length is 17 residues. The germline gives CDR1 WSHSY, CDR2 SAAADI. Trimming left V 0 bases short and J 3 bases short, with 15 bases between. Written as DNA, the CDR3 is TGCGCCAGCAGTGAGTCTGATAGTGGGACAACCAATCAGCCCCAGCATTTT. It codes for CASSESDSGTTNQPQHF.

The V gene is TRBV29-1, the J gene TRBJ1-5, with D possibly being TRBD1 (5 bases). CDR3 length equals 13 residues. Germline CDR1 and CDR2: SQVTM and ANQGSEA. Trimming cost V 7 bases and J 4 bases, with 14 bases left between them. The CDR3 reads CSAAGRGNQPQHF. The DNA of the CDR3 is TGCAGCGCCGCCGGGAGGGGAAATCAGCCCCAGCATTTT.

The chain is built from TRBV2 and TRBJ2-3; D gene uncertain. This CDR3 region has 14 residues. Trimming cost V 9 bases and J 4 bases, with 17 bases left between them. Germline CDR1 SNHLY, CDR2 FYNNEI. The chain's CDR3 is CASRPETNADTQYF. CDR3 bases: TGTGCCAGTCGTCCCGAGACAAATGCAGATACGCAGTATTTT.

This sequence joins TRBV6-6 and TRBJ1-4, with a possible D match to TRBD1 (5 bases). Per the germline V gene, CDR1 is MNHNY and CDR2 is SVGAGI (reference sequence). Deletions cut 9 bases from V and 5 bases from J, with 13 bases between. This CDR3 region has 13 residues. The CDR3 DNA reads TGTGCCAGTTTAAGGGGAGGAAATGAAAAACTGTTTTTT. This translates into CASLRGGNEKLFF.

The gene calls are TRBV6-5 and TRBJ1-5; D is unresolved. The CDR3 extends over 15 amino acids. V was trimmed by 7 bases and J by 0 bases, leaving 13 bases between them. Germline V gene sequence: CDR1 MNHEY, CDR2 SVGAGI. As DNA, the CDR3 is TGTGCCAGCACCACTTCCAGAAATAGCAATCAGCCCCAGCATTTT. It translates to CASTTSRNSNQPQHF.

The CDR3 loop is CASGLRGETQYF. CDR3 coding DNA: TGTGCTAGTGGTTTGAGGGGAGAGACCCAGTACTTC. V usage is TRBV12-5 and J usage is TRBJ2-5; perhaps TRBD1 as D (5 bases). The CDR3 covers 12 residues. Germline loops: CDR1 LGHNT, CDR2 FRNRAP. The germline V and J ends were trimmed by 2 bases and 4 bases, with 5 bases remaining between them.

The chain recombines TRBV10-3 with TRBJ2-3; 8 bases are shared with TRBD2. CDR1 is ENHRY, CDR2 SYGVKD, per germline. The CDR3 sequence is 16 residues long. V was clipped by 3 bases and J by 5 bases; unmatched bases: 10. This CDR3 reads CAISDPPRAGVDTQYF. The CDR3 DNA sequence: TGTGCCATCAGTGATCCCCCGCGAGCGGGGGTAGATACGCAGTATTTT.

This clone was recorded only once. V and J are TRBV7-8 and TRBJ1-2; D remains ambiguous. CDR3 length: 12 amino acids. The ends were cut back, 3 bases at V and 2 bases at J, with 4 bases in the middle. In germline, CDR1 is SGHVS, CDR2 FQNEAQ. The CDR3 bases are TGTGCCAGCAGCTTCCAGAACTATGGCTACACCTTC. Protein sequence: CASSFQNYGYTF.

The chain is built from TRBV11-3 and TRBJ2-2, with D perhaps matching TRBD1 or TRBD2 (5 bases each). There are 14 residues in the CDR3. The V end lost 5 bases, the J end lost 5 bases, and 12 bases lay between the germline ends. Germline values: CDR1 SGHNT, CDR2 YENEEA. CDR3 sequence reads: CASSTGRQTGELFF. In DNA form, the CDR3 reads TGTGCCAGCAGCACGGGACGGCAGACCGGGGAGCTGTTTTTT.

The rearrangement uses TRBV5-4 and TRBJ2-1; D remains unclear. The CDR3 runs 12 residues. Germline V gives CDR1 SGHNT, CDR2 YYREEE (reference sequence). Trimming removed 5 bases from V and 7 bases from J, with 10 bases in between. In DNA form, the CDR3 reads TGTGCCAGCAGTTTTACAGAAAATGAGCAGTTCTTC. It specifies CASSFTENEQFF.

V and J are TRBV28 and TRBJ1-6; 7 nucleotides line up with TRBD1. CDR3 length equals 16 residues. The junction had 13 bases not matched to a gene; V was cut back by 7 bases and J by 7 bases. Germline V gives CDR1 MDHEN, CDR2 SYDVKM. The CDR3 sequence is CASINGRGRRNSPLHF. CDR3 in DNA: TGTGCCAGCATTAACGGAAGGGGGCGCAGGAATTCACCCCTCCACTTT.

V is TRBV7-8 and J is TRBJ1-1, with TRBD1 as a possible D gene (5 bases). This CDR3 spans 16 amino acids. V lost 1 base and J 1 base, leaving 13 bases between the germline ends. Germline-derived CDR1 and CDR2 are SGHVS and FQNEAQ. CDR3 bases: TGTGCCAGCAGCTTAGACCGGGGACTCCGGAACACTGAAGCTTTCTTT. Residues: CASSLDRGLRNTEAFF.

The V gene is TRBV6-1, the J gene TRBJ2-1; maybe TRBD2 (5 bases). Germline CDR1 MNHNS, CDR2 SASEGT. The CDR3 spans 13 residues. V was clipped by 7 bases and J by 2 bases, with 9 bases between them. In DNA, the CDR3 is TGTGCCAGCACACTAGGAGCCTACAATGAGCAGTTCTTC. Its protein product is CASTLGAYNEQFF.

The rearrangement uses TRBV2 and TRBJ1-5; the D is unclear. This CDR3 contains 13 residues. The germline V gene encodes CDR1 SNHLY and CDR2 FYNNEI. Trimming stripped 3 bases from V and 4 bases from J, with 7 bases between. Here the CDR3 reads CASSEMGNQPQHF. CDR3 nucleotides: TGTGCCAGCAGTGAGATGGGGAATCAGCCCCAGCATTTT.